What follows are 13 T cell receptor beta chains derived from one specimen sequenced in a study of blood T cells in healthy people across ages. A J-beta primer mix and a sample-barcoded 5' primer were used in a second PCR of roughly 7 to 12 cycles. TCRdb passed the 5' RACE reads through MiXCR, listing each CDR3 protein once. Here the sample spans approximately 1.5 million distinct CDR3 sequences, about 31% being singletons. The sequencing input was blood. The receptor set was obtained from a woman in her thirties in good health.

The sample holds many counts of this clonotype. The genes are TRBV28 and TRBJ1-6; D ambiguous. Trimming cost V 6 bases and J 1 base, with 10 bases left between them. The CDR3 contains 15 residues. The germline CDR1 and CDR2 sequences are MDHEN and SYDVKM. The CDR3 DNA sequence: TGTGCCAGCAGACCCTTGGAGTCCTATAATTCACCCCTCCACTTT. It specifies CASRPLESYNSPLHF.

The chain combines TRBV4-1 with TRBJ2-3, with TRBD1 as a possible D gene (6 bases). Trimming left V 0 bases short and J 0 bases short, with 16 bases between. The germline V gene encodes CDR1 MGHRA and CDR2 YSYEKL. The CDR3 extends over 18 amino acids. CDR3 protein: CASSQDWVRGTSTDTQYF. CDR3 DNA: TGCGCCAGCAGCCAAGATTGGGTCAGGGGAACTAGCACAGATACGCAGTATTTT.

This clonotype appeared a single time. This chain connects TRBV20-1 to TRBJ2-3; 11 bases line up with TRBD2. The V gene end was trimmed by 3 bases and the J gene end by 8 bases; junction bases not matched to a gene: 1. From germline, CDR1 is DFQATT and CDR2 SNEGSKA (reference sequence). This CDR3 comprises 12 residues. The CDR3 coding sequence is TGCAGTGCTAGCCTAGCGGGAGGTACGCAGTATTTT. Translating gives CSASLAGGTQYF.

V gene TRBV9 combines with J gene TRBJ1-5, with 7 positions matching TRBD1. This CDR3 is built from 15 residues. The V gene's germline CDR1 is SGDLS and CDR2 YYNGEE. J was trimmed by 5 bases and V by 1 base; bases with no gene match: 6. CDR3 DNA: TGTGCCAGCAGCGTATCGGGACAGAGTTATCAGCCCCAGCATTTT. Translated: CASSVSGQSYQPQHF.

This clonotype has just a few counts. The chain employs TRBV5-1 and TRBJ1-1; 7 nucleotides align to TRBD1. The trim removed 6 bases at V and 0 bases at J, leaving 5 bases unmatched. CDR1 and CDR2 from the germline V gene are SGHRS and YFSETQ. The CDR3 consists of 14 residues. In DNA, the CDR3 is TGCGCCAGCAACCCGGGACAGCTGAACACTGAAGCTTTCTTT. As protein: CASNPGQLNTEAFF. The full variable domain, with the rest looked up from reference TRBV5-1 and TRBJ1-1, is KAGVTQTPRYLIKTRGQQVTLSCSPISGHRSVSWYQQTPGQGLQFLFEYFSETQRNKGNFPGRFSGRQFSNSRSEMNVSTLELGDSALYLCASNPGQLNTEAFFGQGTRLTVV.

In this sample, this clonotype turned up many times. The chain employs TRBV20-1 and TRBJ2-7; possibly TRBD2 for D (6 bases). V lost 5 bases to trimming and J lost 0 bases, with 8 bases between them. The CDR3 is 12 amino acids. Germline CDR1 DFQATT, CDR2 SNEGSKA (reference sequence). The CDR3 nucleotides are TGCAGTGCTCGGGACTTCTCCTACGAGCAGTACTTC. Amino acid sequence: CSARDFSYEQYF.

This clonotype has only a few counts. The rearrangement links TRBV2 to TRBJ2-3, with D tentatively TRBD2 (5 bases). Germline V gives CDR1 SNHLY, CDR2 FYNNEI. The CDR3 consists of 15 residues. V gave up 7 bases and J gave up 0 bases, with 14 bases separating them. CDR3 sequence: CASNLNGKSTDTQYF. The CDR3 DNA reads TGTGCCAGCAATCTCAACGGGAAAAGCACAGATACGCAGTATTTT.

V usage is TRBV7-2 and J usage is TRBJ1-1; possible D gene TRBD1, 5 bases. This CDR3 is 13 amino acids long. V gave up 3 bases and J gave up 4 bases, with 9 bases separating them. CDR1 is SGHTA and CDR2 is FQGNSA in the germline V gene. Written as DNA, the CDR3 is TGTGCCAGCAGCTTCAGGGAGGGCACTGAAGCTTTCTTT. Amino acids: CASSFREGTEAFF.

Turning to this clonotype: It may be a read error: a sequence one base away is much more abundant. The rearrangement joins TRBV4-1 to TRBJ2-5; possibly TRBD1 for D (7 bases). Germline assignment: CDR1 MGHRA and CDR2 YSYEKL. This CDR3 region has 14 residues. Trimming pared 1 base from V and 11 bases from J, leaving 17 bases between. Here the CDR3 reads CASSQVEGAYGQYF. CDR3 DNA sequence: TGCGCCAGCAGCCAAGTGGAGGGGGCCTACGGGCAGTACTTC.

The rearrangement links TRBV7-6 to TRBJ1-4; the D gene is possibly TRBD1 (6 bases). The CDR3 is 15 amino acids. Germline assignment: CDR1 SGHVS and CDR2 FNYEAQ. Between the trimmed V and J ends, which lost 8 bases and 3 bases, there was a span of 16 bases. The DNA for the CDR3 is TGTGCCAGCGGATCCGGAGGACAGTCTAATGAAAAACTGTTTTTT. This gives the protein CASGSGGQSNEKLFF. The whole variable domain, filled in from reference TRBV7-6 and TRBJ1-4, reads GAGVSQSPRYKVTKRGQDVALRCDPISGHVSLYWYRQALGQGPEFLTYFNYEAQQDKSGLPNDRFSAERPEGSISTLTIQRTEQRDSAMYRCASGSGGQSNEKLFFGSGTQLSVL.

The J gene is TRBJ2-1, the V gene TRBV18, with TRBD2 as a possible D gene (6 bases). CDR3 length: 16 residues. Per the germline V gene, CDR1 is KGHSH and CDR2 is LQKENI. V dropped 3 bases and J dropped 2 bases, with 14 bases sitting between them. The CDR3 protein is CASSPKNGSPYNEQFF. CDR3 nucleotide sequence: TGTGCCAGCTCACCGAAAAACGGGAGCCCCTACAATGAGCAGTTCTTC.

This clonotype has a handful of counts. The J gene is TRBJ2-7, the V gene TRBV30; no clear D. Trimming pared 1 base from V and 0 bases from J, leaving 10 bases between. The CDR3 totals 14 residues. Germline assignment: CDR1 GTSNPN and CDR2 SVGIG (reference sequence). The CDR3 spells CAWSEVGSSYEQYF. Here the CDR3 DNA reads TGTGCCTGGAGTGAGGTAGGCAGCTCCTACGAGCAGTACTTC.

The chain has TRBV7-9 and TRBJ2-4; a possible D gene is TRBD2 (5 bases). The J call may be in error: the DNA end matches TRBJ2-7 better. CDR1 is SEHNR and CDR2 is FQNEAQ in the germline V gene (reference sequence). The CDR3 is made up of 16 amino acids. The CDR3 loop reads CASSLTGSSYSYEQYF. CDR3 bases: TGTGCCAGCAGCTTGACGGGATCGTCCTACTCCTACGAGCAGTACTTC.